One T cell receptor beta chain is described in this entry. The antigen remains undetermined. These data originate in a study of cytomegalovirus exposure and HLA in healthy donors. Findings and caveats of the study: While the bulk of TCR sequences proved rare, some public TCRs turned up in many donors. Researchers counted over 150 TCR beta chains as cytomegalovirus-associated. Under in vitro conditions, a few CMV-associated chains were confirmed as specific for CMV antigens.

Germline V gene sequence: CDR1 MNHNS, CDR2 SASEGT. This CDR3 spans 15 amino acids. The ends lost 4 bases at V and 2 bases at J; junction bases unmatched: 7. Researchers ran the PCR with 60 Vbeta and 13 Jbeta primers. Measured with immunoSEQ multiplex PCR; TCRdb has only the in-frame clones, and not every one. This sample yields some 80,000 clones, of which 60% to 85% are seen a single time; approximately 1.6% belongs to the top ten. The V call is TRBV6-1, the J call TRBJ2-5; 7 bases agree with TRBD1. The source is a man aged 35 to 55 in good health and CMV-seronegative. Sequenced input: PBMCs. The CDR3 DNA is TGTGCCAGCAGTGGCCGGGACAGTCTACAAGAGACCCAGTACTTC. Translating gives CASSGRDSLQETQYF.